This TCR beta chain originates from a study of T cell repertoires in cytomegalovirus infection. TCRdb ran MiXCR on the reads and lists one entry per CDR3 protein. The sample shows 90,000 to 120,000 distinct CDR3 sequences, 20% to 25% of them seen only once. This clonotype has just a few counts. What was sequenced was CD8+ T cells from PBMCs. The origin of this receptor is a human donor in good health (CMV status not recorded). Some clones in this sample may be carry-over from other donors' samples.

The CDR3 nucleotides are TGTGCCAGCAGTTTCCTAGGTGAAGCTTTCTTT. Its translation: CASSFLGEAFF. The J gene is TRBJ1-1, the V gene TRBV28; D uncertain. V was shortened by 3 bases and J by 7 bases, with 6 bases between the two germline ends. There are 11 residues in the CDR3. CDR1 MDHEN and CDR2 SYDVKM come from the germline V gene.